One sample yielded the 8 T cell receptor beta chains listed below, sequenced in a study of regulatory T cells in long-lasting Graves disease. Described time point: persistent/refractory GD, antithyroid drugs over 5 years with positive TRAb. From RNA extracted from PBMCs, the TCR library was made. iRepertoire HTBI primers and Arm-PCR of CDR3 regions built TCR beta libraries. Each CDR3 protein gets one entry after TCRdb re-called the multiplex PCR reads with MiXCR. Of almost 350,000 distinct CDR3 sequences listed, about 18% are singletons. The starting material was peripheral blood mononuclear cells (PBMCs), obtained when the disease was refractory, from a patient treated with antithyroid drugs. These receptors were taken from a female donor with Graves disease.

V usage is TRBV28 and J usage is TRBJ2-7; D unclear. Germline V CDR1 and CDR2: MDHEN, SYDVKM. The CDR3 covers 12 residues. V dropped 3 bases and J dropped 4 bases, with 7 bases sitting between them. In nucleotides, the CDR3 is TGTGCCAGCAGTTTTGTGGAATACGAGCAGTACTTC. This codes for CASSFVEYEQYF.

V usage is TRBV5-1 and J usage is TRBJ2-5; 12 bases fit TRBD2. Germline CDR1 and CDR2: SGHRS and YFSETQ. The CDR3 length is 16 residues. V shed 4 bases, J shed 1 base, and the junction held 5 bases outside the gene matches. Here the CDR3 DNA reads TGCGCCAGCAGCCAAAGACTAGCGGGGGCCCAAGAGACCCAGTACTTC. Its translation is CASSQRLAGAQETQYF.

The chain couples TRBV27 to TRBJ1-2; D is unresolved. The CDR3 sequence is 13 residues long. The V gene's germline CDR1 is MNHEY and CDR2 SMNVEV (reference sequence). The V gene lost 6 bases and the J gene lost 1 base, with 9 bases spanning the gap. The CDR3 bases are TGTGCCAGCAGACCAACAAGTAACTATGGCTACACCTTC. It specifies CASRPTSNYGYTF.

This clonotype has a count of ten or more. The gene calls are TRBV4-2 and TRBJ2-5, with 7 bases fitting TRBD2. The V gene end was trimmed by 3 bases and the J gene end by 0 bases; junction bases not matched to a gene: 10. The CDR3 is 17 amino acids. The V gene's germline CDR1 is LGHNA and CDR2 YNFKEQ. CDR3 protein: CASSHRGTTNNQETQYF. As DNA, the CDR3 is TGTGCCAGCAGCCACCGCGGGACTACAAATAACCAAGAGACCCAGTACTTC.

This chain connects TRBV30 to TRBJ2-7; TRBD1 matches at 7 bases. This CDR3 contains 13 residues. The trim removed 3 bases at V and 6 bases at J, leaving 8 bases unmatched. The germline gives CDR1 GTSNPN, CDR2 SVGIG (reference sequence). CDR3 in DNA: TGTGCCTGGAGCATCAGACAGGGTTTCGAGCAGTACTTC. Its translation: CAWSIRQGFEQYF.

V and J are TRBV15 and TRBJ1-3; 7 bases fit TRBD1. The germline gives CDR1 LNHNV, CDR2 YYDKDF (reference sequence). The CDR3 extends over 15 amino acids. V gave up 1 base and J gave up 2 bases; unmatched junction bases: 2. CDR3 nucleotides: TGTGCCACCAGCAGAGTGGGGACAGCTGGAAACACCATATATTTT. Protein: CATSRVGTAGNTIYF.

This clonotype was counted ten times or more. CDR3: CSARDRGDKLFF. For the CDR3, the DNA is TGCAGTGCTAGGGACAGGGGGGATAAACTGTTTTTT. The chain joins TRBV20-1 to TRBJ1-4; TRBD1 aligns across 10 bases. In germline, CDR1 is DFQATT, CDR2 SNEGSKA (reference sequence). The CDR3 is 12 amino acids. With V trimmed by 3 bases and J by 11 bases, 3 bases remained unmatched.

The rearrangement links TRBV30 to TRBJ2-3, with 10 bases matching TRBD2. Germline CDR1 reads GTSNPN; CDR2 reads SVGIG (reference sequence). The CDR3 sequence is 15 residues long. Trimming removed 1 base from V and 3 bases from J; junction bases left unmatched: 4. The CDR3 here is CAWSAGTSDTDTQYF. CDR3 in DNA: TGTGCCTGGAGTGCTGGGACTAGCGATACAGATACGCAGTATTTT.